This T cell receptor (beta chain) was profiled in a study of T cell responses to AZD1222 COVID-19 vaccine (dated by TCRdb to the early 2020s). General notes on the study: TCR sequencing was performed for some 250 trial participants, of whom about 210 were given two doses of AZD1222 and around 26 were given two doses of MenACWY control vaccine. Trial participants were enrolled by age into subgroups of 18-55, 56-69 and 70-plus years, and about 150, 27 and 61 TCR-sequenced participants, respectively, were included in these subgroups. Points the paper makes about the study in general: No day 14 peak-response samples were available, so repertoires were characterized only after the peak T cell response. Reportedly, almost half of the unique spike-specific TCRs recognized epitopes lying outside the regions that are mutated in the B.1.351 and B.1.1.7 variants. The vaccine-associated CD4 TCRs covered the entire spike protein, and the dominant responses fell in regions 160-218 and 743-854. Most participants were white British and females outnumbered males, and the authors suggested that clonal diversity may have been underestimated. After two AZD1222 doses, both the breadth and the depth of spike-specific TCRs were significantly higher than at day 0 and than in MenACWY recipients. Conclusions about previously exposed vaccinees were limited because only six AZD1222 recipients were SARS-CoV-2 seropositive at baseline. In the small 56-69-year group, the increase in depth fell short of significance, most likely because of low power.

On this clone itself: Its antigen remains unidentified. No much larger clone is present one base from it, and per-base qualities are unavailable.

The CDR3 regions of human TCRbeta chains were subjected to immunosequencing. As for the authors' bioinformatics: TCRs in the repertoires were compared against a reference library of SARS-CoV-2-specific TCRs that had been generated with the MIRA antigen-specificity platform. Breadth meant the fraction of unique TCRs that were SARS-CoV-2-associated, whereas depth meant the fraction of total T cells that were SARS-CoV-2-associated. Using the MIRA data, each spike-specific TCR was assigned both to the spike region to which the TCR was reactive and to a CD4 or CD8 class. Log10-transformed breadth and depth values were compared by one-way ANOVA with Sidak's multiple comparisons tests. The immuneACCESS repertoire file appears here via TCRdb, limited to in-frame rearrangements. These files lack a portion of the clones; in checked studies, under half of the deficit traces to unresolved V genes, and the cause of the others is not known. V, J and clone size were drawn from that table, and D and trimming were deduced from the DNA. This sample lists more than 100,000 clones; 80% to 95% were detected once. The ten largest make up approximately 2.1% of the sample.

The label giving this sample's time point can be read as: about 28 days (+/-7) after the second vaccine dose. Because spike-specific TCR depth and breadth did not differ between the two schedules, AZD1222 recipients who got a second dose at roughly 4 weeks were pooled with those who got a second dose at roughly 12 weeks. Vaccinee samples came from UK trials COV001 and COV002, including a single-blind randomized controlled phase 2/3 trial of AZD1222 (ChAdOx1 nCoV-19) in healthy adults. For TCRbeta chain sequencing, PBMC samples from trial participants were taken at day 0 and at day 28 after the second dose. The CDR3 starts with the cysteine, ends with the phenylalanine, and has 12 residues. The CDR3 DNA has 36 bases and is translated from base 1. From the germline V gene, CDR1 is MNHEY and CDR2 is SVGEGT. Deletion took 6 bases off V and 4 bases off J, with a span of 9 bases between the germline ends.

This clonotype was sampled from an adult who received the AZD1222 COVID-19 vaccine. The rearrangement joined TRBV6-2 or TRBV6-3 to TRBJ1-2; TRBD1 is possibly the D segment (6 matching bases). The sample was peripheral blood, taken 28 days after the second AZD1222 dose. CDR3 sequence: CASSRTVYGYTF. The sequenced DNA is TGTGCCAGCAGCCGGACAGTCTATGGCTACACCTTC.